One and the same sample provided the 18 T cell receptor beta chains below, sequenced in a study of blood T cell repertoires in COVID-19. Generated by immunoSEQ multiplex PCR, the TCRdb table keeps only in-frame clones and is missing some. The table records about 360,000 clones, around 87% of them present only once. The sequenced sample consisted of PBMCs or T cells enriched from blood (not recorded which). These receptors came from a man aged 25-40 years who had recovered from COVID-19.

The chain has TRBV4-3 and TRBJ1-4; no clear D gene. CDR3 size: 15 residues. Trimming removed 0 bases from V and 0 bases from J, with 5 bases in between. CDR1 is LGHNA, CDR2 YSLEER, per germline. The CDR3 nucleotides are TGCGCCAGCAGCCAAGAGAGAGCAACTAATGAAAAACTGTTTTTT. It is translated as CASSQERATNEKLFF.

The chain joins TRBV6-5 to TRBJ1-1, with no clear D. Germline CDR1 and CDR2: MNHEY and SVGAGI. V lost 4 bases, J lost 7 bases, and 16 bases lay in between. The CDR3 extends over 14 amino acids. Here the CDR3 DNA reads TGTGCCAGCAGTTCCGGCCAGGCCCCGATTGAAGCTTTCTTT. Translated: CASSSGQAPIEAFF.

This clone was observed a single time. This sequence joins TRBV10-3 and TRBJ2-1; TRBD2 might be the D (6 bases). Trimming removed 3 bases from V and 3 bases from J, with 24 bases in between. CDR3 length: 19 residues. The germline gives CDR1 ENHRY, CDR2 SYGVKD. The CDR3 reads CAISDRPWRRGNLYNEQFF. The CDR3 bases are TGTGCCATCAGTGACCGACCGTGGAGACGGGGGAATCTCTACAATGAGCAGTTCTTC.

J is TRBJ1-3 and V is TRBV18; possible D gene TRBD1, 6 bases. V was shortened by 2 bases and J by 4 bases, with 9 bases between the two germline ends. Germline CDR1 reads KGHSH; CDR2 reads LQKENI. The CDR3 runs 14 residues. The CDR3 here is CASSPGTSGNTIYF. The CDR3 region has the DNA TGTGCCAGCTCACCAGGGACATCGGGAAACACCATATATTTT.

The chain has TRBV10-3 and TRBJ1-4; 7 bases agree with TRBD1. This CDR3 is 16 amino acids long. Per the germline V gene, CDR1 is ENHRY and CDR2 is SYGVKD. V shed 2 bases, J shed 8 bases, and the junction held 11 bases outside the gene matches. CDR3 nucleotides: TGTGCCATCAGTGAGGGGGACACAGGGGAAGGGGAAAAACTGTTTTTT. This sequence encodes CAISEGDTGEGEKLFF.

The rearrangement links TRBV6-1 to TRBJ1-4, with D unclear. From germline, CDR1 is MNHNS and CDR2 SASEGT. This CDR3 is 17 amino acids long. The V gene lost 0 bases and the J gene lost 3 bases, with 14 bases spanning the gap. The chain's CDR3 is CASSEASAHRANEKLFF. CDR3 in DNA: TGTGCCAGCAGTGAAGCGAGTGCCCATCGCGCTAATGAAAAACTGTTTTTT.

The CDR3 sequence: CASSLAQYGQETQYF. CDR3 DNA: TGTGCCAGCAGCTTAGCACAATATGGCCAAGAGACCCAGTACTTC. V gene TRBV7-9 combines with J gene TRBJ2-5, with D unclear. V lost 0 bases to trimming and J lost 1 base, with 9 bases between them. The CDR3 is made up of 15 amino acids. From germline, CDR1 is SEHNR and CDR2 FQNEAQ (reference sequence).

The chain joins TRBV15 to TRBJ1-5; no firm D call. The V end lost 3 bases, the J end lost 6 bases, and 6 bases lay between the germline ends. This CDR3 has 12 residues. The germline V gene encodes CDR1 LNHNV and CDR2 YYDKDF (reference sequence). The CDR3 loop is CATSRVAQPQHF. For the CDR3, the DNA is TGTGCCACCAGCAGGGTGGCTCAGCCCCAGCATTTT.

This chain uses TRBV14 with TRBJ1-4; 8 bases align to TRBD1. The ends lost 1 base at V and 8 bases at J; junction bases unmatched: 9. This CDR3 region has 16 residues. Looked up from germline, CDR1 is SGHDN and CDR2 is FVKESK. CDR3 nucleotide sequence: TGTGCCAGCAGCCAAGGAAGACAGGGGCAGGGAGAAAAACTGTTTTTT. Translating gives CASSQGRQGQGEKLFF.

The rearrangement joins TRBV5-1 to TRBJ1-2; 7 bases align to TRBD1. CDR1 SGHRS and CDR2 YFSETQ come from the germline V gene. This CDR3 contains 12 residues. V lost 6 bases and J lost 7; bases outside the gene matches: 6. CDR3 amino acids: CASTEGAGGYTF. The CDR3 region has the DNA TGCGCCAGCACCGAGGGGGCTGGTGGCTACACCTTC. The variable domain in full, completed from reference TRBV5-1 and TRBJ1-2, reads KAGVTQTPRYLIKTRGQQVTLSCSPISGHRSVSWYQQTPGQGLQFLFEYFSETQRNKGNFPGRFSGRQFSNSRSEMNVSTLELGDSALYLCASTEGAGGYTFGSGTRLTVV.

This chain uses TRBV29-1 with TRBJ1-1; no reliable D call. The V gene's germline CDR1 is SQVTM and CDR2 ANQGSEA. Between the trimmed V and J ends, which lost 3 bases and 8 bases, there was a span of 13 bases. The CDR3 runs to 12 residues. In DNA form, the CDR3 reads TGCAGCGTTGACGGGATTAAGGGCGAAGCTTTCTTT. Protein: CSVDGIKGEAFF.

The chain recombines TRBV11-2 with TRBJ2-1; 8 positions agree with TRBD2. The CDR3 sequence is 15 residues long. CDR1 is SGHAT and CDR2 is FQNNGV in the germline V gene. V was clipped by 1 base and J by 7 bases; unmatched bases: 6. The CDR3, as DNA: TGTGCCAGCAGCTTAGCCCTAGCGGGTTGGAATGAGCAGTTCTTC. It encodes CASSLALAGWNEQFF.

This clone has a single count. CDR3 nucleotide sequence: TGTGCCAGCAACGGACAGCTGTCCTACGAGCAGTACTTC. The encoded protein is CASNGQLSYEQYF. The chain has TRBV6-5 and TRBJ2-7; tentative D call: TRBD1 (6 bases). The length of the CDR3 is 13 residues. In germline, CDR1 is MNHEY, CDR2 SVGAGI. V was cut by 7 bases and J by 1 base, with 11 bases left in between.

This chain joins TRBV7-3 and TRBJ2-7; 10 bases align to TRBD1. The CDR3 has 17 residues. Trimming took 5 bases from V and 0 from J; bases not matched to a gene: 10. Per germline, CDR1 SGHTA and CDR2 FQGTGA. CDR3 in DNA: TGTGCCAGCAGCCTCGCCGGGACAGGGGCCAGCTCCTACGAGCAGTACTTC. It translates to CASSLAGTGASSYEQYF.

The chain joins TRBV9 to TRBJ1-1, with 8 bases identical to TRBD1. The CDR3 has 16 residues. The V segment lost 3 bases and the J segment 4 bases; nucleotides outside the gene matches: 11. Germline V gives CDR1 SGDLS, CDR2 YYNGEE. The CDR3 sequence is CASSALGQAGATEAFF. In DNA form, the CDR3 reads TGTGCCAGCAGCGCCCTGGGACAGGCTGGGGCCACTGAAGCTTTCTTT.

The chain uses TRBV21-1 and TRBJ1-1. TRBV21-1 is a documented pseudogene. This CDR3 has 14 amino acids. For the CDR3, the DNA is TGTGCCAGCAGCAACATTCCGGTGAACACTGAAGCTTTCTTT. Translated: CASSNIPVNTEAFF.

The V call is TRBV20-1, the J call TRBJ2-3, with 11 bases aligning to TRBD2. Germline V gene data show CDR1 as DFQATT and CDR2 as SNEGSKA (reference sequence). CDR3 length: 14 residues. The V segment lost 3 bases and the J segment 5 bases; nucleotides outside the gene matches: 4. The CDR3: CSASMTSGIDTQYF. The DNA of the CDR3 is TGCAGTGCTAGTATGACTAGCGGGATAGATACGCAGTATTTT.

This chain connects TRBV28 to TRBJ2-1; D is unclear. Germline CDR1 and CDR2: MDHEN and SYDVKM. The CDR3 sequence is 12 residues long. V dropped 6 bases and J dropped 5 bases, with 8 bases sitting between them. The CDR3 region has the DNA TGTGCCAGCAGACTCCGGGACAATGAGCAGTTCTTC. This sequence encodes CASRLRDNEQFF.